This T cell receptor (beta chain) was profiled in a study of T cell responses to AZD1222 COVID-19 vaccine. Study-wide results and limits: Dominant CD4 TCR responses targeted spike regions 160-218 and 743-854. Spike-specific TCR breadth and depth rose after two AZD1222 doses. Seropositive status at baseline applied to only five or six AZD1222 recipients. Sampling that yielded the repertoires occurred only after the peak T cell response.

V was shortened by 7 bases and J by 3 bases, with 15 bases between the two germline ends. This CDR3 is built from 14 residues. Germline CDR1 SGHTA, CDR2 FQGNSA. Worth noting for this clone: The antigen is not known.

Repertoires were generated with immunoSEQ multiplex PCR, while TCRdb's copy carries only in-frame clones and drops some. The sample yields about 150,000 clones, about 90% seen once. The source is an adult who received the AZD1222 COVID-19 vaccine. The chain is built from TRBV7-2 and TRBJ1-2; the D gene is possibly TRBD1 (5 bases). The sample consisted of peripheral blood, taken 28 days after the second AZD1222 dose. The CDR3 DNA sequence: TGTGCCAGCACCCCATCGGGGGGAGACTATGGCTACACCTTC. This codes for CASTPSGGDYGYTF.